This T cell receptor (beta chain) was identified during a study of shared clonotypes between healthy human individuals. Free of recent acute infections or vaccinations, the donors were healthy HIV-negative adults. Partitioning of CD4+ cells yielded a CD45RA+ naive subset and a CD45RA-negative memory subset. The V end lost 0 bases, the J end lost 0 bases, and 8 bases lay between the germline ends. Germline CDR1 reads SGHNT; CDR2 reads YYREEE (reference sequence). The CDR3 extends over 15 amino acids. Study-level results: The naive CD4 repertoires of several donors were compared, and approximately 5% of clonotypes were shared.

Using approximately 200 ng DNA, around 30,000 T cell genomes, the sorted-subset replicate PCRs were run. Using immunoSEQ multiplex PCR, the repertoire was profiled, and TCRdb retains in-frame clones only, with some absent. The table records some 2,000,000 clones, approximately 96% of them present only once. Concerning this clone itself: Its specificity is unknown. Other nucleotide sequences in the sample specify the same CDR3.

The receptor was derived from a man aged 18 to 30 in good health. Sequenced: naive CD4+ T cells sorted from blood. Noted subset: CD45RA+ positively selected. The rearrangement links TRBV5-4 to TRBJ2-3; perhaps TRBD1 as D (5 bases). This CDR3 reads CASSLGGPSTDTQYF. CDR3 DNA: TGTGCCAGCAGCTTGGGGGGCCCCAGCACAGATACGCAGTATTTT.